A selection of T cell receptor beta chains follows, all from one sample in a study of T cell responses to AZD1222 COVID-19 vaccine. Sequenced by immunoSEQ multiplex PCR; TCRdb stores in-frame clones only, minus some. The sample records roughly 70,000 clones, around nine tenths being singletons. Source: peripheral blood, taken 28 days after the second dose of the MenACWY control vaccine. The receptors shown here come from an adult who received the MenACWY meningococcal vaccine as a control. CDR3s include the opening cysteine and the closing phenylalanine or tryptophan. The D gene is left open where the match is weak. The size entry is marked missing in some rows and otherwise reads once, few, many or a size class.

size,V,D,J,CDR3,DNA
once,TRBV19,-,TRBJ1-2,CASSRDAAGTRSGYTF,TGTGCCAGTAGTAGGGACGCAGCGGGGACCCGAAGTGGCTACACCTTC
-,TRBV27,TRBD2,TRBJ2-1,CASSLELAGGEQFF,TGTGCCAGCAGTTTAGAACTAGCGGGGGGTGAGCAGTTCTTC
-,TRBV6-5,-,TRBJ1-1,CASGEVLRAGTEAFF,TGTGCCAGCGGAGAGGTCCTTCGCGCGGGGACTGAAGCTTTCTTT
-,TRBV28,-,TRBJ2-1,CASSHGVPGRNEQFF,TGTGCCAGCAGTCATGGGGTCCCTGGGCGAAATGAGCAGTTCTTC
-,TRBV3-1/TRBV3-2,TRBD2,TRBJ2-3,CASSTGGAGTQYF,TGTGCCAGCAGCACCGGGGGGGCCGGTACGCAGTATTTT
-,TRBV10-2,-,TRBJ1-1,CASSESGPANTEAFF,TGCGCCAGCAGTGAGTCCGGACCCGCGAACACTGAAGCTTTCTTT
-,TRBV19,TRBD1,TRBJ2-7,CATRTGQSYEQYF,TGTGCCACCAGGACAGGGCAAAGCTACGAGCAGTACTTC
once,TRBV10-3,-,TRBJ1-1,CAISEQGRVDTEAFF,TGTGCCATCAGTGAGCAGGGCAGGGTGGACACTGAAGCTTTCTTT
-,TRBV6-2/TRBV6-3,-,TRBJ1-5,CASSYSGGGGNQPQHF,TGTGCCAGCAGTTACTCAGGAGGAGGGGGCAATCAGCCCCAGCATTTT
-,TRBV7-8,TRBD1,TRBJ2-7,CASSTRQGRDEQYF,TGTGCCAGCAGCACTAGACAGGGTAGGGACGAGCAGTACTTC
once,TRBV9,TRBD1,TRBJ1-6,CASSGGQGDSPLHF,TGTGCCAGCAGCGGGGGACAGGGAGATTCACCCCTCCACTTT
-,TRBV13,-,TRBJ2-7,CASRKEGGSYEQYF,TGTGCCAGCAGGAAGGAGGGAGGCTCCTACGAGCAGTACTTC
-,TRBV7-9,TRBD1,TRBJ1-1,CASSTRQGYPEAFF,TGTGCCAGCAGCACTCGACAGGGATACCCTGAAGCTTTCTTT
once,TRBV10-3,-,TRBJ2-2,CAISGSGVGELFF,TGTGCCATCAGTGGCTCAGGAGTCGGGGAGCTGTTTTTT
-,TRBV5-6,-,TRBJ2-7,CASSLVDEQYF,TGTGCCAGCAGCTTGGTGGACGAGCAGTACTTC
-,TRBV28,TRBD2,TRBJ2-3,CASSSAGPRTDTQYF,TGTGCCAGCAGCTCAGCGGGACCCCGCACAGATACGCAGTATTTT
-,TRBV7-2,TRBD1,TRBJ1-2,CASSQGGLRNYGYTF,TGTGCCAGCAGCCAGGGGGGGCTCCGCAACTATGGCTACACCTTC
-,TRBV5-4,-,TRBJ2-3,CASSPDASTDTQYF,TGTGCCAGCAGCCCAGATGCGAGCACAGATACGCAGTATTTT
-,TRBV6-5,-,TRBJ1-1,CASSYAMGAEAFF,TGTGCCAGCAGTTACGCCATGGGTGCTGAAGCTTTCTTT
-,TRBV28,TRBD1,TRBJ1-2,CASRPGTGEHGYTF,TGTGCCAGCAGACCCGGGACAGGGGAACATGGCTACACCTTC
-,TRBV5-3,-,TRBJ1-2,CARSLVEGRRFNYGYTF,TGTGCCAGAAGCTTGGTAGAGGGCCGCCGCTTTAACTATGGCTACACCTTC
-,TRBV24-1,-,TRBJ1-5,CATSPGVSGPQHF,TGTGCCACCAGTCCCGGGGTCTCGGGGCCCCAGCATTTT
-,TRBV5-5,-,TRBJ1-5,CASSFMTGPGGQPQHF,TGTGCCAGCAGCTTTATGACGGGGCCAGGCGGTCAGCCCCAGCATTTT
-,TRBV6-5,TRBD1,TRBJ2-2,CASSYRQGGSGELFF,TGTGCCAGCAGTTATCGACAGGGGGGTTCCGGGGAGCTGTTTTTT
-,TRBV27,-,TRBJ1-5,CASSWYEPQHF,TGTGCCAGCAGTTGGTATGAGCCCCAGCATTTT
-,TRBV19,-,TRBJ2-5,CASSIYRETRIQYF,TGTGCCAGTAGTATTTACAGGGAGACGAGGATCCAGTACTTC
-,TRBV6-5,TRBD1,TRBJ1-5,CASHRDRTSNQPQHF,TGTGCCAGCCATAGGGACAGGACCTCCAATCAGCCCCAGCATTTT
once,TRBV5-8,-,TRBJ2-5,CASSLEAARETQYF,TGTGCCAGCAGCTTGGAAGCGGCACGAGAGACCCAGTACTTC
-,TRBV27,TRBD1,TRBJ2-7,CASSLRPGQVSLYEQYF,TGTGCCAGCAGTTTACGGCCGGGACAGGTTTCCCTCTACGAGCAGTACTTC
-,TRBV6-5,-,TRBJ1-1,CASIGDTEAFF,TGTGCCAGCATAGGGGACACTGAAGCTTTCTTT
-,TRBV6-5,-,TRBJ2-7,CASSFRGVVNYEQYF,TGTGCCAGCAGTTTCAGAGGGGTAGTAAACTACGAGCAGTACTTC
few,TRBV28,-,TRBJ1-1,CASSLPLWGNTEAFF,TGTGCCAGCAGTTTACCCCTGTGGGGTAACACTGAAGCTTTCTTT
-,TRBV28,-,TRBJ1-4,CASSRWTEEKLFF,TGTGCCAGCAGTAGGTGGACAGAGGAAAAACTGTTTTTT
-,TRBV10-3,-,TRBJ2-7,CAIRVMEGAYEQYF,TGTGCCATCAGGGTTATGGAGGGGGCCTACGAGCAGTACTTC
-,TRBV6-2/TRBV6-3,-,TRBJ1-5,CASSYNGAQPQHF,TGTGCCAGCAGTTACAATGGGGCCCAGCCCCAGCATTTT
-,TRBV4-3,-,TRBJ2-7,CASSQDLPNWREGMQYF,TGCGCCAGCAGCCAAGATTTACCGAATTGGAGGGAAGGGATGCAGTACTTC
-,TRBV9,-,TRBJ1-1,CASSVGHSNTEAFF,TGTGCCAGCAGCGTAGGTCACTCAAACACTGAAGCTTTCTTT
-,TRBV6-2/TRBV6-3,TRBD1,TRBJ2-7,CASSPLGTGGEIEQYF,TGTGCCAGCAGCCCCCTAGGGACAGGGGGCGAGATTGAGCAGTACTTC
-,TRBV28,TRBD2,TRBJ2-6,CASATGGSGANVLTF,TGTGCCAGCGCGACGGGGGGATCTGGGGCCAACGTCCTGACTTTC
-,TRBV5-1,-,TRBJ1-1,CASSFTGSETEAFF,TGCGCCAGCAGCTTTACAGGGTCTGAGACTGAAGCTTTCTTT